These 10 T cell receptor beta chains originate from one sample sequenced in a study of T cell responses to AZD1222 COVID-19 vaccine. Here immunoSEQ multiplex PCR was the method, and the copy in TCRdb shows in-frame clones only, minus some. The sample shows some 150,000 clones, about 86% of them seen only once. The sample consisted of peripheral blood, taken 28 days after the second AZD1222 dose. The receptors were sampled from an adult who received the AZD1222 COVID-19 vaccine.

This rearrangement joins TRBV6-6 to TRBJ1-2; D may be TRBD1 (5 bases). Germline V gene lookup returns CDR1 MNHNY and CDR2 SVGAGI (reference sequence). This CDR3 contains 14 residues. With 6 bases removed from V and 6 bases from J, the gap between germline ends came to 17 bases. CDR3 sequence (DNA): TGTGCCAGCAGCCCCCCCGGGGGGACCAATGGCTACACCTTC. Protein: CASSPPGGTNGYTF.

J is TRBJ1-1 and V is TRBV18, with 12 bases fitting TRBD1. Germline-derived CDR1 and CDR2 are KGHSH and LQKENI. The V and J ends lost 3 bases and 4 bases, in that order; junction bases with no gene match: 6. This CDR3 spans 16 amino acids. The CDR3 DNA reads TGTGCCAGCTCACCGGGACAGGGGGCTTTCGGCACTGAAGCTTTCTTT. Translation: CASSPGQGAFGTEAFF.

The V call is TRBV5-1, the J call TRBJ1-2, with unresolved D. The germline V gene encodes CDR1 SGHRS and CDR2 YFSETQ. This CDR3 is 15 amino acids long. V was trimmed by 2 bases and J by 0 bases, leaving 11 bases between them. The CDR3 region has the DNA TGCGCCAGCAGCTTCGCGGGTTCCCCTAACTATGGCTACACCTTC. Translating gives CASSFAGSPNYGYTF.

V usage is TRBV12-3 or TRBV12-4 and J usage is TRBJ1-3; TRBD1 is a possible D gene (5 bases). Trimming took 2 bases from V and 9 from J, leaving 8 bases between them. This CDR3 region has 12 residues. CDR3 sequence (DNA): TGTGCCAGCAGTTTAATCGACAGCACCATATATTTT. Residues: CASSLIDSTIYF.

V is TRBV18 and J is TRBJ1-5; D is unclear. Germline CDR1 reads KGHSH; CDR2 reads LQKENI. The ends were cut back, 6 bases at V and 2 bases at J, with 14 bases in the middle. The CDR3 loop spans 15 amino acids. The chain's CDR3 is CASSPLGMRNQPQHF. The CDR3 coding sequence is TGTGCCAGCTCTCCGTTGGGAATGCGCAATCAGCCCCAGCATTTT.

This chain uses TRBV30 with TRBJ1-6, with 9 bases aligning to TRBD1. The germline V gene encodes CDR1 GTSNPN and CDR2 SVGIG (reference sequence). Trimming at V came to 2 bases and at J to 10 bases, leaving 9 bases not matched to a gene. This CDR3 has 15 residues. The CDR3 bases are TGTGCCTGGAGTTTCCAGGACAGGGGAGTCTCACCCCTCCACTTT. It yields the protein CAWSFQDRGVSPLHF. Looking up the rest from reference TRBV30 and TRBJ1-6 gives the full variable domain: SQTIHQWPATLVQPVGSPLSLECTVEGTSNPNLYWYRQAAGRGLQLLFYSVGIGQISSEVPQNLSASRPQDRQFILSSKKLLLSDSGFYLCAWSFQDRGVSPLHFGNGTRLTVT.

In DNA form, the CDR3 reads TGCAGTGGGACAGATTCCTACGAGCAGTACTTC. Residues: CSGTDSYEQYF. V gene TRBV20-1 combines with J gene TRBJ2-7; TRBD1 is a possible D gene (6 bases). Germline V CDR1 and CDR2: DFQATT, SNEGSKA (reference sequence). This CDR3 contains 11 residues. The V and J ends lost 7 bases and 1 base respectively, with 8 bases between them.

The CDR3 reads CASSRTHTYEQYF. The CDR3 DNA reads TGTGCCAGTTCCAGGACGCATACCTACGAGCAGTACTTC. The V and J genes are TRBV19 and TRBJ2-7, with no clear D. The CDR3 covers 13 residues. The V end lost 8 bases, the J end lost 2 bases, and 13 bases lay between the germline ends. The V gene's germline CDR1 is LNHDA and CDR2 SQIVND (reference sequence).

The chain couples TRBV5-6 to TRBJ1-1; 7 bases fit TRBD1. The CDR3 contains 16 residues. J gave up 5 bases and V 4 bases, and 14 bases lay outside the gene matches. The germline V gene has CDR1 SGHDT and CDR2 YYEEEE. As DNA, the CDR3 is TGTGCCAGCAGCAATTGGGGCGCAGTCAGGGGGACTGAAGCTTTCTTT. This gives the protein CASSNWGAVRGTEAFF.

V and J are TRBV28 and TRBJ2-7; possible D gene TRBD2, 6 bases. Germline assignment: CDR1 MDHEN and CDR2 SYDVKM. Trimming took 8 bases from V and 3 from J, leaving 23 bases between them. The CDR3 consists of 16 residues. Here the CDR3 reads CASLSGIVGGFYEQYF. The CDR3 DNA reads TGTGCCAGCCTGTCTGGGATTGTCGGGGGTTTCTACGAGCAGTACTTC.